This T cell receptor (beta chain) was profiled in a study of vaccination and CD4 T cells after COVID-19 (dated by TCRdb to between 2021 and 2023). For context, the study as a whole: SARS-CoV-2 positivity had been established in the convalescent patients by nasal swab PCR, and mild disease was recorded in several of these patients and severe disease in one. Post-vaccine blood samples were collected a median of approximately 68 days after the second vaccine dose, ranging from roughly 13 to 250 days. For stimulating the cultures, overlapping spike peptide pools were used, derived from SARS-CoV-2 as well as from the common cold coronaviruses HCoV-NL63, HCoV-OC43 and HCoV-229E. Six males and four females were included in the convalescent cohort, with two Hispanic individuals, seven Caucasians, two Asians and one multiracial person represented. In ten to eleven COVID-19 convalescent patients and 4 infection-naive healthy vaccine recipients, the spike-specific CD4+ TCR repertoire before mRNA vaccination was compared with the repertoire after mRNA vaccination. Participants got two doses of the Pfizer-BioNTech BNT162b2 vaccine (n=8) or two doses of the Moderna mRNA-1273 vaccine (n=2). Control cultures received a CEFX viral epitope pool as the positive control, an HIV-1 Nef peptide pool as the negative control, or no peptide. Post-COVID blood samples were collected from convalescent patients a median of approximately 100 days after diagnosis, with a range of about 30 to 170 days.

The method behind the library was PCR. TCR sequencing of DNA from cultured CD4+ T cells used the Oncomine TCR Beta short-read assay at the Johns Hopkins FTIC core. Genomic DNA was extracted from the cultured CD4+ T cells with the QIAamp micro DNA kit. Oncomine TCR Beta libraries made from cultured CD4+ T cells were pooled using unique dual indexes and sequenced on an Illumina iSeq 100. On the authors' methods: Non-productive sequences were filtered out, and CDR3s that did not start with C, did not end with F or W, or were shorter than 7 amino acids were discarded. Antigen-specific clonotypes were identified with the MANAFEST web application by comparing peptide-stimulated wells with reference and other culture wells. To be called positive, a clone needed an FDR below 0.05, an odds ratio above 5, and a productive frequency above 0.1% in at least two of three replicate wells. Cross-reactive clonotypes were defined as significantly expanded in both SARS-CoV-2 spike wells and at least one common cold coronavirus spike condition. Using R version 3.6.1, CDR3 homology was evaluated through Levenshtein distances (stringdist) along with unrooted phylogenetic trees (ape). TCRdb itself trimmed the public reads at Q25 with fastp, ran MiXCR and retained productive beta chains. Every CDR3 protein is listed once, alongside the most common genes and DNA of its rows. Clone size and V and J calls follow TCRdb, not the original study. This sample has roughly 15,000 distinct CDR3 sequences in its table, and about half of those were observed once. Around 9.3% of the sample is taken by the ten largest.

The paper's findings and limits, for the study overall: Only a relatively small number of convalescent patients were included in the study, and early timepoints following natural infection were not analyzed. In convalescent patients, nearly all vaccine-specific clones (304 of 307) were found to be mono-reactive for SARS-CoV-2 spike rather than cross-reactive with common cold coronaviruses. An increase in the median number of SARS-CoV-2-reactive clonotypes from 21 after infection to roughly 36 after vaccination was observed, but the change was not found to be significant. In convalescent patients, a median roughly 87% of post-vaccine SARS-CoV-2-reactive clones were detected only after vaccination, suggesting vaccine-specific priming.

Interpreted using the paper, the treatment or condition label stands for: roughly 10-day PBMC culture with coronavirus spike peptide pools or control peptides (ViraFEST assay). The ViraFEST assay was used in the study, in which antigen-specific T cells were expanded with peptide pools and expanded clonotypes were subsequently identified by TCR sequencing. The convalescent patients' positive SARS-CoV-2 PCR tests were from March to December 2020, which was before the Alpha, Beta and Delta variants emerged in the United States. Fewer than 2.5 million PBMCs per well were cultured in IMDM with roughly 5% human AB serum and roughly 9.3 IU/ml IL-2, plus 10 ug/ml peptide pools. On days 3 and 7, half of the culture medium was replaced with fresh IL-2-containing medium. After nine to eleven days of culture, CD4+ T cells were isolated by negative selection with the EasySep CD4+ T cell isolation kit. PBMCs were separated from whole blood using Ficoll-Paque Plus gradient centrifugation and then either used fresh or cryopreserved at -140C. Each culture condition was generally run in triplicate wells.

Spanning cysteine to phenylalanine, the CDR3 consists of 16 amino acids. Here the CDR3 DNA is all that survives: 48 bases in frame from base 1. The CDR1 and CDR2 encoded by the germline V gene are SGHTA and FQGTGA. V lost 5 bases and J lost 1 base; the stretch between them is 17 bases long. Only a few counts were recorded for this clonotype. Its antigen is still unknown. No base-level quality is on record; no much larger clone is a single base apart. The chain is encoded by TRBV7-3 joined to TRBJ1-1; TRBD1 is a weak D gene call, 5 bases matching. Source: CD4+ T cells from blood, cultured in vitro, taken before SARS-CoV-2 vaccination. The sequence came from a human donor who had recovered from COVID-19. The DNA sequence follows: TGTGCCAGCAGCGACACCGGGGGGGGGAGGAACACTGAAGCTTTCTTT. Its product reads: CASSDTGGGRNTEAFF.